These 23 T cell receptor beta chains were sequenced from one sample in a study of blood T cell repertoires in COVID-19. Data came from immunoSEQ multiplex PCR; TCRdb stores just in-frame clones and leaves some out. The sample comprises a few hundred thousand clones, 75% to 90% of which are singletons, and under 4% rests with the top ten. Material for sequencing was peripheral blood. The receptors shown here come from a woman between 18 and 29 years old with acute or convalescent COVID-19.

The gene calls are TRBV11-2 and TRBJ1-2; 10 bases are a match to TRBD1. CDR3 size: 14 residues. After removal of 5 bases from V and 8 bases from J, the junction contained 8 bases not matched to a gene. Per germline, CDR1 SGHAT and CDR2 FQNNGV. CDR3 sequence: CASSNGGTGVGYTF. CDR3 DNA: TGTGCCAGCAGCAACGGGGGGACAGGGGTGGGCTACACCTTC.

The chain has TRBV9 and TRBJ1-3; D ambiguous. This CDR3 comprises 14 residues. The V gene's germline CDR1 is SGDLS and CDR2 YYNGEE. Trimming shortened V by 2 bases and J by 0 bases, and 6 bases separated the two germline ends. The CDR3 is CASSVDTSGNTIYF. The CDR3 bases are TGTGCCAGCAGCGTCGACACCTCTGGAAACACCATATATTTT.

This sequence joins TRBV30 and TRBJ2-1; a weak D match, TRBD2 (6 bases). The CDR3 runs to 15 residues. V shed 5 bases and J shed 4 bases, with 18 bases lying between them. Per the germline V gene, CDR1 is GTSNPN and CDR2 is SVGIG (reference sequence). The CDR3 nucleotides read TGTGCCTGGGATATAGCGGAGAAAACTTACAATGAGCAGTTCTTC. This translates into CAWDIAEKTYNEQFF.

The CDR3 DNA reads TGTGCCAGCAGCCAGGCAGGGGTATTGACGGAGACCCAGTACTTC. Translation gives CASSQAGVLTETQYF. The rearrangement links TRBV5-5 to TRBJ2-5; possible D gene TRBD1, 6 bases. V was clipped by 4 bases and J by 5 bases, with 18 bases between them. The CDR3 sequence is 15 residues long. Germline V gene sequence: CDR1 SGHKS, CDR2 YYEKEE (reference sequence). Full variable domain (missing parts from reference TRBV5-5 and TRBJ2-5): DAGVTQSPTHLIKTRGQQVTLRCSPISGHKSVSWYQQVLGQGPQFIFQYYEKEERGRGNFPDRFSARQFPNYSSELNVNALLLGDSALYLCASSQAGVLTETQYFGPGTRLLVL.

The V call is TRBV30, the J call TRBJ2-6; D is unresolved. The germline V gene has CDR1 GTSNPN and CDR2 SVGIG (reference sequence). V gave up 2 bases and J gave up 2 bases, with 4 bases separating them. The CDR3 runs 13 residues. The CDR3 region has the DNA TGTGCCTGGAGTCTTCCTGGGGCCAACGTCCTGACTTTC. Translated: CAWSLPGANVLTF. The whole variable domain, filled in from reference TRBV30 and TRBJ2-6, reads SQTIHQWPATLVQPVGSPLSLECTVEGTSNPNLYWYRQAAGRGLQLLFYSVGIGQISSEVPQNLSASRPQDRQFILSSKKLLLSDSGFYLCAWSLPGANVLTFGAGSRLTVL.

This chain joins TRBV19 and TRBJ2-1; 7 bases agree with TRBD1. The CDR3 runs 11 residues. Germline lookup yields CDR1 LNHDA and CDR2 SQIVND (reference sequence). The J segment lost 9 bases and the V segment lost 8 bases, leaving 4 bases of the junction unmatched. Here the CDR3 reads CASSGQFEQFF. The CDR3 coding sequence is TGTGCCAGTTCGGGACAGTTTGAGCAGTTCTTC. Filled out from reference TRBV19 and TRBJ2-1, the complete variable domain reads DGGITQSPKYLFRKEGQNVTLSCEQNLNHDAMYWYRQDPGQGLRLIYYSQIVNDFQKGDIAEGYSVSREKKESFPLTVTSAQKNPTAFYLCASSGQFEQFFGPGTRLTVL.

The CDR3 nucleotides are TGCAGCGTTGAGCGGACAGGGGGCGCCGATGGCTACACCTTC. Its translation: CSVERTGGADGYTF. This sequence joins TRBV29-1 and TRBJ1-2, with 11 bases fitting TRBD1. J gave up 6 bases and V 3 bases, and 6 bases lay outside the gene matches. CDR1 SQVTM and CDR2 ANQGSEA come from the germline V gene. This CDR3 is 14 amino acids long. Complete variable domain (other parts from reference TRBV29-1 and TRBJ1-2): SAVISQKPSRDICQRGTSLTIQCQVDSQVTMMFWYRQQPGQSLTLIATANQGSEATYESGFVIDKFPISRPNLTFSTLTVSNMSPEDSSIYLCSVERTGGADGYTFGSGTRLTVV.

V and J are TRBV19 and TRBJ2-7, with no clear D. V gave up 1 base and J gave up 5 bases, with 6 bases separating them. This CDR3 region has 12 residues. The germline gives CDR1 LNHDA, CDR2 SQIVND (reference sequence). The CDR3 sequence is CASSIGLHEQYF. CDR3 coding DNA: TGTGCCAGTAGTATAGGGCTCCACGAGCAGTACTTC. The full variable domain, completed using reference TRBV19 and TRBJ2-7, is DGGITQSPKYLFRKEGQNVTLSCEQNLNHDAMYWYRQDPGQGLRLIYYSQIVNDFQKGDIAEGYSVSREKKESFPLTVTSAQKNPTAFYLCASSIGLHEQYFGPGTRLTVT.

J is TRBJ1-1 and V is TRBV5-1; D not resolved. The length of the CDR3 is 14 residues. The V gene's germline CDR1 is SGHRS and CDR2 YFSETQ. V lost 0 bases, J lost 3 bases, and 9 bases lay in between. CDR3 loop: CASSLGEGDTEAFF. The CDR3 DNA follows: TGCGCCAGCAGCTTGGGTGAGGGCGACACTGAAGCTTTCTTT.

This chain connects TRBV7-3 to TRBJ1-1; no reliable D call. Between the trimmed V and J ends, which lost 5 bases and 5 bases, there was a span of 21 bases. Germline assignment: CDR1 SGHTA and CDR2 FQGTGA. This CDR3 has 16 amino acids. As DNA, the CDR3 is TGTGCCAGCAGCCCGACCCGTGGGCGGACTGGTACTGAAGCTTTCTTT. It encodes CASSPTRGRTGTEAFF.

CDR3 in DNA: TGTGCCAGCAGCTGGGAAGGGCAGGGGCGCACTGAAGCTTTCTTT. Residues: CASSWEGQGRTEAFF. V and J are TRBV11-2 and TRBJ1-1; a weak D match, TRBD1 (6 bases). Germline V gives CDR1 SGHAT, CDR2 FQNNGV. Trimming shortened V by 4 bases and J by 4 bases, and 16 bases separated the two germline ends. This CDR3 spans 15 amino acids.

The chain is built from TRBV30 and TRBJ2-5, with 10 bases that match TRBD2. Germline trimming cut 5 bases from V and 1 base from J; bases unmatched to any gene: 7. This CDR3 is 15 amino acids long. Germline V CDR1 and CDR2: GTSNPN, SVGIG (reference sequence). DNA for the CDR3: TGTGCCTGGTATCAGGGACTAGCGCTCCAAGAGACCCAGTACTTC. Translated, it gives CAWYQGLALQETQYF.

This clone has a handful of counts. The V call is TRBV7-2, the J call TRBJ2-7, with 9 bases matching TRBD2. CDR3 length: 16 amino acids. Germline values: CDR1 SGHTA, CDR2 FQGNSA. V shed 2 bases, J shed 3 bases, and the junction held 8 bases outside the gene matches. The CDR3 sequence: CASSLNGAGGFYEQYF. The CDR3 coding sequence is TGTGCCAGCAGCTTAAACGGAGCGGGGGGATTCTACGAGCAGTACTTC.

V usage is TRBV6-2 or TRBV6-3 and J usage is TRBJ1-3; 8 nucleotides match TRBD1. The ends lost 5 bases at V and 2 bases at J; junction bases unmatched: 5. CDR3 length: 15 residues. Germline lookup yields CDR1 MNHEY and CDR2 SVGEGT. The CDR3 sequence is CASSTSTGAGNTIYF. CDR3 nucleotide sequence: TGTGCCAGCAGTACCTCGACAGGGGCTGGAAACACCATATATTTT.

The rearrangement joins TRBV19 to TRBJ2-2, with D possibly matching TRBD2 (5 bases). V was pared by 6 bases and J by 4 bases, with 12 bases between. The CDR3 contains 14 residues. Germline CDR1 and CDR2: LNHDA and SQIVND (reference sequence). CDR3 region: CASSPPGSTGELFF. DNA of the CDR3: TGTGCCAGTAGCCCTCCGGGGAGCACCGGGGAGCTGTTTTTT.

The chain has TRBV28 and TRBJ2-7; tentative D call: TRBD2 (5 bases). Germline loops: CDR1 MDHEN, CDR2 SYDVKM. There are 15 residues in the CDR3. Trimming pared 5 bases from V and 0 bases from J, leaving 14 bases between. The CDR3: CASSLQPGSSYEQYF. For the CDR3, the DNA is TGTGCCAGCAGTCTCCAGCCGGGGAGCTCCTACGAGCAGTACTTC. Filled out from reference TRBV28 and TRBJ2-7, the complete variable domain reads DVKVTQSSRYLVKRTGEKVFLECVQDMDHENMFWYRQDPGLGLRLIYFSYDVKMKEKGDIPEGYSVSREKKERFSLILESASTNQTSMYLCASSLQPGSSYEQYFGPGTRLTVT.

CDR3 residues: CASRIGGQRGNTIYF. CDR3 DNA sequence: TGTGCCAGCAGAATAGGGGGACAACGGGGAAACACCATATATTTT. V gene TRBV28 combines with J gene TRBJ1-3; possibly TRBD1 for D (6 bases). The CDR3 loop spans 15 amino acids. CDR1 and CDR2 from the germline V gene are MDHEN and SYDVKM. V lost 6 bases to trimming and J lost 4 bases, with 16 bases between them.

The rearrangement uses TRBV4-1 and TRBJ2-1, with a possible D match to TRBD2 (6 bases). The V and J ends lost 2 bases and 2 bases respectively, with 13 bases between them. The CDR3 loop spans 16 amino acids. Germline CDR1 MGHRA, CDR2 YSYEKL. The CDR3 region has the DNA TGCGCCAGCAGCCAACCTCTAGCGAGGCCCTACAATGAGCAGTTCTTC. Translated, it gives CASSQPLARPYNEQFF.

This chain links TRBV19 with TRBJ2-5; D gene ambiguous. There are 13 residues in the CDR3. CDR1 is LNHDA and CDR2 is SQIVND in the germline V gene (reference sequence). Deletions cut 3 bases from V and 5 bases from J, with 10 bases between. This CDR3 reads CASSMSSGETQYF. CDR3 sequence (DNA): TGTGCCAGTAGTATGTCCTCCGGGGAGACCCAGTACTTC.

The chain has TRBV30 and TRBJ1-6, with D possibly matching TRBD1 (5 bases). From germline, CDR1 is GTSNPN and CDR2 SVGIG (reference sequence). CDR3 length: 13 residues. V was pared by 4 bases and J by 8 bases, with 12 bases between. CDR3 sequence reads: CAWMGQADSPLHF. The CDR3 DNA is TGTGCCTGGATGGGGCAGGCAGATTCACCCCTCCACTTT.

This clone is labeled medium-sized. The V call is TRBV28, the J call TRBJ2-7; D is perhaps TRBD1 (5 bases). V was pared by 5 bases and J by 4 bases, with 9 bases between. Germline V CDR1 and CDR2: MDHEN, SYDVKM. The CDR3 has 12 residues. The CDR3, as DNA: TGTGCCAGCAGTCCACACAGGTACGAGCAGTACTTC. Amino acid sequence: CASSPHRYEQYF.

The chain uses TRBV7-8 and TRBJ2-7, with D perhaps matching TRBD2 (5 bases). The CDR3 covers 15 residues. Trimming left V 2 bases short and J 2 bases short, with 13 bases between. Germline V lookup: CDR1 SGHVS, CDR2 FQNEAQ. The CDR3 nucleotides read TGTGCCAGCAGCTTATCGGGCGGGCCAGCCTACGAGCAGTACTTC. This encodes CASSLSGGPAYEQYF.

This clone appeared many times. The chain uses TRBV9 and TRBJ1-3; 7 positions agree with TRBD1. V was pared by 5 bases and J by 3 bases, with 11 bases of the junction left unmatched. CDR1 is SGDLS and CDR2 is YYNGEE in the germline V gene. This CDR3 comprises 16 residues. In nucleotides, the CDR3 is TGTGCCAGCAGTGCCACCGGGACAGCGATTGGAAACACCATATATTTT. Amino acid sequence: CASSATGTAIGNTIYF.